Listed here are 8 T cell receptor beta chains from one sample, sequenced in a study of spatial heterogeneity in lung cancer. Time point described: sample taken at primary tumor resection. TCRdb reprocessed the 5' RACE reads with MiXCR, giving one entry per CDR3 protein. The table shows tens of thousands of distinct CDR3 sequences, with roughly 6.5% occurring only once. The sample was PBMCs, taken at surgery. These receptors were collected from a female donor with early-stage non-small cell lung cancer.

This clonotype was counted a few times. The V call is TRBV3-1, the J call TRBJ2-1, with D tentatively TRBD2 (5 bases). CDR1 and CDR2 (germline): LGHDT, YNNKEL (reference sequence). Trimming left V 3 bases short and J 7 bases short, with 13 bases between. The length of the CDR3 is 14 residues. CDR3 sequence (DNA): TGTGCCAGCAGCCACTTCGGGTCGGGGAATGAGCAGTTCTTC. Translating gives CASSHFGSGNEQFF.

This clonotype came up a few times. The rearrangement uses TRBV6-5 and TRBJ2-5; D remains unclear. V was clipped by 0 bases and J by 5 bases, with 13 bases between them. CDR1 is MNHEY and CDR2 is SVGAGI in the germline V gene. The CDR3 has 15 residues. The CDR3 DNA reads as TGTGCCAGCAGTTACTCGGGCCGGACGTGGGAGACCCAGTACTTC. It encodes CASSYSGRTWETQYF.

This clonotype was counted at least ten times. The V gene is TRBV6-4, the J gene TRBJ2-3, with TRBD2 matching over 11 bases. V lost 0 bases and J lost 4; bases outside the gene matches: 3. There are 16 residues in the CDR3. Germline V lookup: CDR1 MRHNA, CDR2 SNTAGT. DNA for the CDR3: TGTGCCAGCAGTGACTCAACTAGCGGGGGATCAGATACGCAGTATTTT. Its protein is CASSDSTSGGSDTQYF.

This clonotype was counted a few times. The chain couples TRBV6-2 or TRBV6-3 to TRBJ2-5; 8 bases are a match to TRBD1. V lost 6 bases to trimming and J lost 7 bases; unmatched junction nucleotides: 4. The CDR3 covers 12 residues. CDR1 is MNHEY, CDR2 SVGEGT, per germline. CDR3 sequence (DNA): TGTGCCAGCAGCGGACAGGGACGGACCCAGTACTTC. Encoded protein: CASSGQGRTQYF.

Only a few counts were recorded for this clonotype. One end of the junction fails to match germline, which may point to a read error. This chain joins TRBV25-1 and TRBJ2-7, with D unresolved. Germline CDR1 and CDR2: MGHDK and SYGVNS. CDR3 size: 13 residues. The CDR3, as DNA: TGTGCCAGCAGCTTCACAAGCTCCTACGAGCGGTACTTC. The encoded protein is CASSFTSSYERYF.

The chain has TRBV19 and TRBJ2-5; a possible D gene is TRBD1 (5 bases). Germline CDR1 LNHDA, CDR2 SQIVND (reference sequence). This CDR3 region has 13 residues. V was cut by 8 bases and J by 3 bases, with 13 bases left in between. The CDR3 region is CASSGIGEETQYF. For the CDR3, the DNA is TGTGCCAGTTCAGGTATAGGGGAAGAGACCCAGTACTTC.

The CDR3 region has the DNA TGTGCCAGCAGCTTACAAACCCACTCCCATGAGCAGTTCTTC. Protein sequence: CASSLQTHSHEQFF. This rearrangement joins TRBV11-3 to TRBJ2-1; D unresolved. The CDR3 contains 14 residues. V was clipped by 2 bases and J by 8 bases, with 13 bases between them. The germline CDR1 and CDR2 sequences are SGHNT and YENEEA.

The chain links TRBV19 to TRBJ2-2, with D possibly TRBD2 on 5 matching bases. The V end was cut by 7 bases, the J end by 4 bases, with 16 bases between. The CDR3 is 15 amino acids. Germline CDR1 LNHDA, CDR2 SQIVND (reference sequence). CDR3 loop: CASILRGEGTGELFF. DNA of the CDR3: TGTGCCAGTATCCTGAGAGGAGAGGGCACCGGGGAGCTGTTTTTT.